The 5 T cell receptor beta chains given below trace back to one sample, sequenced in a study of blood T cells in healthy people across ages. PCR was performed a second time for roughly 7 to 12 cycles using a sample-barcoded 5' primer and a J-beta primer mix. TCRdb re-analysed the 5' RACE reads in MiXCR, keeping a single row per CDR3 protein. The sample yields about 730,000 distinct CDR3 sequences, more than 40% seen once. Sequencing used blood. The receptor set was obtained from a woman aged 55-69 years in good health.

CDR3 DNA: TGTGCCAGCAGCACAACAGGGCATCACAATGAGCAGTACTTC. Its protein product is CASSTTGHHNEQYF. This chain connects TRBV7-8 to TRBJ2-1; D is perhaps TRBD1 (6 bases). The J call may not be correct, given that the DNA end is closer to TRBJ2-7. From germline, CDR1 is SGHVS and CDR2 FQNEAQ. This CDR3 contains 14 residues.

The rearrangement links TRBV27 to TRBJ2-1; D remains ambiguous. The length of the CDR3 is 14 residues. Germline values: CDR1 MNHEY, CDR2 SMNVEV (reference sequence). The V gene lost 3 bases and the J gene lost 5 bases, with 11 bases spanning the gap. CDR3 sequence reads: CASSFKGPNNEQFF. CDR3 DNA: TGTGCCAGCAGTTTTAAGGGCCCAAACAATGAGCAGTTCTTC.

This clonotype was counted once. The CDR3 spells CSARDRASEAFF. The CDR3 DNA reads TGCAGTGCTAGAGATCGGGCCAGTGAAGCTTTCTTT. The V and J genes are TRBV20-1 and TRBJ1-1; D is uncertain. There are 12 residues in the CDR3. The V gene's germline CDR1 is DFQATT and CDR2 SNEGSKA (reference sequence). V shed 0 bases and J shed 7 bases, with 9 bases lying between them.

This clonotype has a handful of counts. The chain combines TRBV6-2 or TRBV6-3 with TRBJ2-5, with unresolved D. The CDR3 extends over 13 amino acids. Germline lookup yields CDR1 MNHEY and CDR2 SVGEGT. The ends were cut back, 7 bases at V and 11 bases at J, with 20 bases in the middle. The CDR3 protein is CASNSKPYNEQYF. CDR3 DNA: TGTGCCAGCAACTCTAAGCCCTACAATGAGCAGTACTTC.

This clonotype appeared a few times. The J gene is TRBJ2-7, the V gene TRBV20-1, with 13 bases identical to TRBD2. The CDR3 is 11 amino acids. Germline lookup yields CDR1 DFQATT and CDR2 SNEGSKA (reference sequence). DNA of the CDR3: TGCGGGACTAGCGGGACCTACGAGCAGTACTTC. Encoded protein: CGTSGTYEQYF.